Below, one T cell receptor (beta chain) is given with its context. Antigen: not known. Terminally differentiated effector memory CD45RA+ cells were left out of the naive CD8 fraction, which was CD45RO-negative and positively selected for CCR7. This sample is drawn from a study of shared clonotypes between healthy human individuals. Overall study: Three plates each covered CD4 naive and memory; CD8 naive two, CD8 memory one. Points from the study as a whole: Clonotypes shared by all four sorted-subset donors had higher generation probabilities than non-shared clonotypes. Larger richness was generally estimated for naive than memory subsets.

The germline V gene has CDR1 SQVTM and CDR2 ANQGSEA. V lost 5 bases and J lost 6; bases outside the gene matches: 6. This CDR3 region has 13 residues. Every subset had its genomic DNA shared out evenly among several immunoSEQ plates. Profiled with immunoSEQ multiplex PCR; TCRdb holds only in-frame clones, not every one. In the table there are about 2 million clones, over 85% of which are singletons. This receptor was identified in a man aged 18-30 years in good health. V usage is TRBV29-1 and J usage is TRBJ2-1; TRBD1 matches 8 bases. Source material: naive CD8+ T cells sorted from blood. The CDR3 DNA is TGCAGCGTTAGAATGCAGGGGGCCAATGAGCAGTTCTTC. Amino acid sequence: CSVRMQGANEQFF.